The 4 T cell receptor beta chains below were found in one sample sequenced in a study of blood T cell repertoires in COVID-19. TCRdb's table, derived via immunoSEQ multiplex PCR, lists solely in-frame clones and lacks some. The data hold about 320,000 clones, with about 84% observed a single time. The source material was peripheral blood. These receptors were collected from a woman between 50 and 59 years old with acute or convalescent COVID-19.

The rearrangement links TRBV5-1 to TRBJ2-7, with TRBD2 identical over 10 bases. V dropped 0 bases and J dropped 3; count of bases not matched to a gene: 12. The length of the CDR3 is 18 residues. Germline CDR1 SGHRS, CDR2 YFSETQ. The CDR3 sequence is CASSLEGLAGVLGYEQYF. In DNA form, the CDR3 reads TGCGCCAGCAGCTTGGAGGGGCTAGCGGGAGTCCTGGGCTACGAGCAGTACTTC.

The chain recombines TRBV3-1 (or the pseudogene TRBV3-2) with TRBJ2-2, with D perhaps TRBD2 (5 bases). V gave up 3 bases and J gave up 5 bases, with 7 bases separating them. CDR1 LGHDT and CDR2 YNNKEL come from the germline V gene (reference sequence). This CDR3 is 13 amino acids long. The CDR3 sequence is CASSQTGTGELFF. The CDR3 nucleotides are TGTGCCAGCAGCCAGACGGGGACCGGGGAGCTGTTTTTT.

V gene TRBV7-3 combines with J gene TRBJ1-5; tentatively, D is TRBD1 (6 bases). The germline V gene has CDR1 SGHTA and CDR2 FQGTGA. This CDR3 region has 16 residues. With 2 bases removed from V and 0 bases from J, the gap between germline ends came to 11 bases. The DNA of the CDR3 is TGTGCCAGCAGCTTATACAGGGATGGTAGCAATCAGCCCCAGCATTTT. Translation gives CASSLYRDGSNQPQHF.

This chain uses TRBV4-1 with TRBJ2-7; D is ambiguous. The CDR3 runs to 14 residues. The V gene's germline CDR1 is MGHRA and CDR2 YSYEKL. The V end lost 1 base, the J end lost 0 bases, and 7 bases lay between the germline ends. In nucleotides, the CDR3 is TGCGCCAGCAGCCAAGTTAGAAGCTCCTACGAGCAGTACTTC. Its translation is CASSQVRSSYEQYF.